This record looks at one T cell receptor (beta chain) sequence and its context. The data were obtained in a study of cytomegalovirus exposure and HLA in healthy donors. The length of the CDR3 is 20 residues. Per germline, CDR1 PRHDT and CDR2 FYEKMQ (reference sequence). Deletions cut 5 bases from V and 0 bases from J, with 27 bases between. PCR employed 60 Vbeta and 13 Jbeta primers. Profiled with immunoSEQ multiplex PCR; TCRdb holds only in-frame clones, not every one. Altogether roughly 100,000 clones are present, less than 80% being singletons, with the ten largest covering approximately 1.2%. This TCR derives from a man between 25 and 39 years old in good health and CMV-seronegative. The sample was PBMCs. The V and J genes are TRBV13 and TRBJ2-3; TRBD2 is a possible D gene (7 bases). The CDR3 coding sequence is TGTGCCAGCAGCCTTTTCACCCCCTCCCCGCGGGGGCCTAGCACAGATACGCAGTATTTT. It is translated as CASSLFTPSPRGPSTDTQYF. Using reference TRBV13 and TRBJ2-3 for the parts outside the CDR3, the full variable domain is AAGVIQSPRHLIKEKRETATLKCYPIPRHDTVYWYQQGPGQDPQFLISFYEKMQSDKGSIPDRFSAQQFSDYHSELNMSSLELGDSALYFCASSLFTPSPRGPSTDTQYFGPGTRLTVL.